These 7 T cell receptor beta chains originate from one sample sequenced in a study of naive and memory T cell subsets (dated by TCRdb to 2015 to 2018). The library was generated by UMI-ligation and nested PCR. The instrument given in TCRdb is Illumina MiSeq. The beta constant-region primer was an equimolar mix of two oligonucleotides covering both TRBC1 and TRBC2. The raw public reads went through TCRdb reprocessing: fastp at Q25, MiXCR clone calling, in-frame beta chains kept. Duplicate CDR3 protein sequences are folded into a single record with the most common DNA and genes. The sample contains approximately 89,000 distinct CDR3 sequences, about 6.5% of them found a single time. In total, the top ten clones hold 1.5% to 2% of the sample. Source material: central memory CD4+ T cells from blood. Explained via the paper, the cell subset or site label denotes: central memory, CD45RA- CD27+. Source of these receptors: a human donor in good health.

This clonotype was observed a handful of times. The V and J genes are TRBV10-3 and TRBJ2-3, with D tentatively TRBD2 (6 bases). The CDR3 extends over 12 amino acids. Germline CDR1 reads ENHRY; CDR2 reads SYGVKD. The CDR3 protein is CAYGRESDTQYF. CDR3 bases: TGTGCTTACGGGAGAGAGTCAGATACGCAGTATTTT.

This clonotype turned up a few times. The chain uses TRBV3-1 and TRBJ2-7, with D perhaps matching TRBD1 (6 bases). CDR1 and CDR2 (germline): LGHDT, YNNKEL (reference sequence). The length of the CDR3 is 12 residues. Deletions cut 4 bases from V and 5 bases from J, with 9 bases between. The CDR3 spells CASSRNRDEQYF. The CDR3 bases are TGTGCCAGCAGCCGTAACAGGGACGAGCAGTACTTC.

This clonotype has ten or more counts. V is TRBV20-1 and J is TRBJ1-6; TRBD1 agrees at 8 bases. CDR3 length: 15 residues. Trimming cost V 5 bases and J 6 bases; bases outside gene matches: 9. Germline CDR1 DFQATT, CDR2 SNEGSKA (reference sequence). The CDR3 loop is CSAANPRGRNSPLHF. The CDR3 DNA is TGCAGTGCTGCCAACCCCAGGGGGCGTAATTCACCCCTCCACTTT.

CDR3 sequence reads: CAWMLQGGMEQFF. As DNA, the CDR3 is TGTGCCTGGATGTTGCAGGGAGGTATGGAGCAGTTCTTC. The genes are TRBV30 and TRBJ2-1, with D tentatively TRBD2 (6 bases). V lost 4 bases and J 10 bases, leaving 17 bases between the germline ends. The CDR3 runs 13 residues. Germline lookup yields CDR1 GTSNPN and CDR2 SVGIG (reference sequence).

V gene TRBV14 combines with J gene TRBJ1-6; a weak D match, TRBD1 (6 bases). CDR1 is SGHDN, CDR2 FVKESK, per germline. CDR3 size: 14 residues. V lost 4 bases and J lost 7, with 11 bases in between. Here the CDR3 reads CASSRGQFNSPLHF. CDR3 DNA sequence: TGTGCCAGCAGCCGAGGACAGTTCAATTCACCCCTCCACTTT.

The rearrangement joins TRBV20-1 to TRBJ1-6; D is unresolved. This CDR3 is built from 15 residues. Germline-derived CDR1 and CDR2 are DFQATT and SNEGSKA (reference sequence). Trimming shortened V by 2 bases and J by 0 bases, and 8 bases separated the two germline ends. The CDR3 sequence: CSARPMSSYNSPLHF. CDR3 coding DNA: TGCAGTGCTAGACCGATGAGCTCCTATAATTCACCCCTCCACTTT.

Many counts were recorded for this clonotype. The rearrangement links TRBV28 to TRBJ2-7, with a possible D match to TRBD1 (6 bases). Trimming took off 6 bases at V and 9 bases at J, with 15 bases between the two ends. Germline CDR1 MDHEN, CDR2 SYDVKM. The CDR3 runs to 12 residues. CDR3 residues: CASSPTSGVQYF. The CDR3 DNA follows: TGTGCCAGCAGCCCTACCTCAGGGGTGCAGTACTTC.